The next 21 T cell receptor beta chains were all read from a single sample in a study of cytomegalovirus exposure and HLA in healthy donors. Primers included in the PCR were 60 Vbeta and 13 Jbeta primers. The data were produced by immunoSEQ multiplex PCR, yet TCRdb's version contains in-frame clones alone and is incomplete. This table has under 200,000 clones, 80% to 85% appearing once. Input material: PBMCs. The receptors derive from a human donor in good health.

The chain is built from TRBV11-1 and TRBJ1-1; 7 nucleotides agree with TRBD1. This CDR3 region has 17 residues. Germline V gene data show CDR1 as SGHAT and CDR2 as FQDESV (reference sequence). Trimming cost V 3 bases and J 2 bases; bases outside gene matches: 12. The CDR3 here is CASSLRGTALVNTEAFF. CDR3 coding DNA: TGTGCCAGCAGCTTGCGCGGGACAGCTTTGGTAAACACTGAAGCTTTCTTT.

With respect to this clone: Distinct nucleotide sequences in the sample also encode this CDR3. The rearrangement uses TRBV10-3 and TRBJ1-5; 8 nucleotides align to TRBD1. The V and J ends lost 8 bases and 0 bases, in that order; junction bases with no gene match: 6. Germline loops: CDR1 ENHRY, CDR2 SYGVKD. This CDR3 has 15 amino acids. This CDR3 reads CAIGQGVYSNQPQHF. Here the CDR3 DNA reads TGTGCCATCGGACAGGGAGTTTATAGCAATCAGCCCCAGCATTTT.

This chain uses TRBV9 with TRBJ1-1; TRBD1 matches 9 bases. Per germline, CDR1 SGDLS and CDR2 YYNGEE. The CDR3 consists of 15 residues. V was pared by 3 bases and J by 5 bases, with 8 bases of the junction left unmatched. The CDR3 sequence: CASSETGTGHTEAFF. Here the CDR3 DNA reads TGTGCCAGCAGCGAGACCGGGACAGGGCATACTGAAGCTTTCTTT.

V and J are TRBV11-2 and TRBJ2-2; TRBD2 matches 8 bases. Trimming cost V 4 bases and J 6 bases; bases outside gene matches: 10. This CDR3 contains 16 residues. Germline CDR1 SGHAT, CDR2 FQNNGV. CDR3: CASSSRGGLFPGELFF. CDR3 nucleotides: TGTGCCAGCAGCTCTCGGGGGGGGCTCTTCCCCGGGGAGCTGTTTTTT.

The V call is TRBV9, the J call TRBJ2-2; 9 bases map to TRBD2. J lost 8 bases, V lost 4 bases, and 6 bases had no gene match. In germline, CDR1 is SGDLS, CDR2 YYNGEE. This CDR3 is built from 14 residues. CDR3 region: CASSPPSGAGELFF. DNA of the CDR3: TGTGCCAGCAGCCCCCCTAGCGGGGCTGGGGAGCTGTTTTTT.

The V and J genes are TRBV5-4 and TRBJ1-1; the D gene is possibly TRBD1 (5 bases). The V end was cut by 6 bases, the J end by 3 bases, with 12 bases between. There are 13 residues in the CDR3. CDR1 is SGHNT, CDR2 YYREEE, per germline (reference sequence). As DNA, the CDR3 is TGTGCCAGCAACTTTGGGGCCCACACTGAAGCTTTCTTT. Translated: CASNFGAHTEAFF.

The chain is built from TRBV18 and TRBJ1-1; D gene ambiguous. The CDR3 covers 14 residues. Germline assignment: CDR1 KGHSH and CDR2 LQKENI. V lost 5 bases, J lost 1 base, and 11 bases lay in between. CDR3 sequence reads: CASSTGNTNTEAFF. CDR3 nucleotides: TGTGCCAGCTCAACCGGGAATACGAACACTGAAGCTTTCTTT.

The V gene is TRBV5-4, the J gene TRBJ1-1; D gene uncertain. The V and J ends lost 1 base and 5 bases respectively, with 12 bases between them. Looked up from germline, CDR1 is SGHNT and CDR2 is YYREEE (reference sequence). This CDR3 has 14 residues. The CDR3 loop reads CASSLIHAGTEAFF. Here the CDR3 DNA reads TGTGCCAGCAGCTTGATTCATGCGGGGACTGAAGCTTTCTTT. The entire variable domain, with the rest obtained from reference TRBV5-4 and TRBJ1-1, is as follows: ETGVTQSPTHLIKTRGQQVTLRCSSQSGHNTVSWYQQALGQGPQFIFQYYREEENGRGNFPPRFSGLQFPNYSSELNVNALELDDSALYLCASSLIHAGTEAFFGQGTRLTVV.

The chain employs TRBV5-1 and TRBJ1-2; D is undetermined. CDR3 size: 12 residues. CDR1 is SGHRS and CDR2 is YFSETQ in the germline V gene. Trimming pared 1 base from V and 1 base from J, leaving 2 bases between. The CDR3 sequence is CASSLRNYGYTF. The CDR3 bases are TGCGCCAGCAGCTTGCGTAACTATGGCTACACCTTC. The variable domain in full, with the rest retrieved from reference TRBV5-1 and TRBJ1-2, is KAGVTQTPRYLIKTRGQQVTLSCSPISGHRSVSWYQQTPGQGLQFLFEYFSETQRNKGNFPGRFSGRQFSNSRSEMNVSTLELGDSALYLCASSLRNYGYTFGSGTRLTVV.

This chain links TRBV11-3 with TRBJ2-2; 12 bases line up with TRBD2. J gave up 6 bases and V 6 bases, and 11 bases lay outside the gene matches. The CDR3 spans 17 residues. CDR1 is SGHNT and CDR2 is YENEEA in the germline V gene. The CDR3 bases are TGTGCCAGCAGTTTCTTACGGACTAGCGGGGACTCCGGGGAGCTGTTTTTT. It codes for CASSFLRTSGDSGELFF.

The chain combines TRBV2 with TRBJ2-5, with D possibly matching TRBD1 (7 bases). V gave up 0 bases and J gave up 4 bases, with 15 bases separating them. This CDR3 comprises 16 residues. The V gene's germline CDR1 is SNHLY and CDR2 FYNNEI. The CDR3 DNA follows: TGTGCCAGCAGTGAAGCGGTCCAGGGGGGAGGAGAGACCCAGTACTTC. It specifies CASSEAVQGGGETQYF.

For the CDR3, the DNA is TGTGCCAGCAGTTTCGGGGCGGGGGTAGAGACCCAGTACTTC. Its translation is CASSFGAGVETQYF. The V gene is TRBV6-5, the J gene TRBJ2-5; 7 bases match TRBD2. This CDR3 spans 14 amino acids. V gave up 4 bases and J gave up 4 bases; unmatched junction bases: 6. The V gene's germline CDR1 is MNHEY and CDR2 SVGAGI.

The chain has TRBV19 and TRBJ1-4; 8 nucleotides match TRBD1. Trimming cost V 8 bases and J 7 bases; bases outside gene matches: 6. This CDR3 is built from 13 residues. Germline assignment: CDR1 LNHDA and CDR2 SQIVND (reference sequence). The CDR3 region is CASSGQGGEKLFF. For the CDR3, the DNA is TGTGCCAGTTCCGGACAGGGAGGTGAAAAACTGTTTTTT.

This clone was counted a few times. The chain joins TRBV5-1 to TRBJ1-6, with 7 bases aligning to TRBD1. Germline-derived CDR1 and CDR2 are SGHRS and YFSETQ. The CDR3 is made up of 15 amino acids. The junction had 5 bases not matched to a gene; V was cut back by 0 bases and J by 8 bases. The CDR3 nucleotides are TGCGCCAGCAGCTTGGAAGTCAGGGGGGATTCACCCCTCCACTTT. This codes for CASSLEVRGDSPLHF.

V gene TRBV9 combines with J gene TRBJ1-5; D perhaps matches TRBD1 (6 bases). Germline CDR1 reads SGDLS; CDR2 reads YYNGEE. Trimming removed 3 bases from V and 5 bases from J, with 12 bases in between. CDR3 length: 14 residues. CDR3 sequence: CASSATGLDQPQHF. The CDR3 DNA reads TGTGCCAGCAGCGCTACAGGGTTGGATCAGCCCCAGCATTTT.

This clone was observed a few times. CDR3 DNA: TGTGCCAGTAGCCGGGACAGGGCGGGATATGGCTACACCTTC. Protein sequence: CASSRDRAGYGYTF. The genes are TRBV19 and TRBJ1-2, with 9 bases that match TRBD1. Germline V gene lookup returns CDR1 LNHDA and CDR2 SQIVND (reference sequence). With 6 bases clipped from V and 5 bases from J, the junction kept 7 bases outside the gene matches. CDR3 length: 14 residues. The full variable domain, rest sourced from reference TRBV19 and TRBJ1-2, is DGGITQSPKYLFRKEGQNVTLSCEQNLNHDAMYWYRQDPGQGLRLIYYSQIVNDFQKGDIAEGYSVSREKKESFPLTVTSAQKNPTAFYLCASSRDRAGYGYTFGSGTRLTVV.

The V gene is TRBV4-2, the J gene TRBJ2-2; D may be TRBD1 (5 bases). Trimming stripped 7 bases from V and 4 bases from J, with 19 bases between. CDR1 and CDR2 from the germline V gene are LGHNA and YNFKEQ. The CDR3 is made up of 16 amino acids. The CDR3 nucleotides are TGTGCCAGCAATCAGATCGGTAGGGGCGGCACCGGGGAGCTGTTTTTT. This gives the protein CASNQIGRGGTGELFF.

The chain carries TRBV29-1 and TRBJ2-1; 9 nucleotides line up with TRBD1. The germline gives CDR1 SQVTM, CDR2 ANQGSEA. The CDR3 contains 14 residues. After removal of 5 bases from V and 8 bases from J, the junction contained 10 bases not matched to a gene. CDR3 DNA: TGCAGCGTTAGTTGGACAGGGGCTGACGATGAGCAGTTCTTC. Its protein product is CSVSWTGADDEQFF.

This chain links TRBV6-6 with TRBJ1-2, with 7 bases aligning to TRBD1. The V and J ends lost 6 bases and 6 bases, in that order; junction bases with no gene match: 10. CDR3 size: 14 residues. Germline values: CDR1 MNHNY, CDR2 SVGAGI (reference sequence). The chain's CDR3 is CASSVPGQLNGYTF. The CDR3 DNA is TGTGCCAGCAGCGTACCGGGACAGCTCAATGGCTACACCTTC.

The genes are TRBV11-3 and TRBJ2-6, with a weak D call TRBD2 (7 bases). V dropped 5 bases and J dropped 2 bases, with 13 bases sitting between them. In germline, CDR1 is SGHNT, CDR2 YENEEA. The CDR3 totals 16 residues. The CDR3 sequence: CASSPIGGAGANVLTF. In DNA, the CDR3 is TGTGCCAGCAGCCCAATAGGGGGGGCTGGGGCCAACGTCCTGACTTTC. The full variable domain, rest sourced from reference TRBV11-3 and TRBJ2-6, is EAGVVQSPRYKIIEKKQPVAFWCNPISGHNTLYWYLQNLGQGPELLIRYENEEAVDDSQLPKDRFSAERLKGVDSTLKIQPAELGDSAVYLCASSPIGGAGANVLTFGAGSRLTVL.

The gene calls are TRBV29-1 and TRBJ1-4; D unresolved. Deletions cut 4 bases from V and 5 bases from J, with 8 bases between. The germline CDR1 and CDR2 sequences are SQVTM and ANQGSEA. CDR3 length: 12 amino acids. CDR3 region: CSVGQVNEKLFF. Here the CDR3 DNA reads TGCAGCGTTGGACAAGTAAATGAAAAACTGTTTTTT.